This entry features one T cell receptor (beta chain) sequence. Its antigen is not identified. This entry belongs to a study of T cell responses to AZD1222 COVID-19 vaccine. V was trimmed by 5 bases and J by 6 bases, leaving 13 bases between them. The CDR3 runs to 14 residues. Germline V gene sequence: CDR1 SGHTA, CDR2 FQGNSA. Sequenced by immunoSEQ multiplex PCR; TCRdb stores in-frame clones only, minus some. The table records around 130,000 clones, 75% to 95% of them present only once. Study-wide findings and caveats: At baseline, just 6 or 7 AZD1222 recipients tested seropositive. Clonal diversity may have been underestimated, and the donors were mostly white British, with more females than males.

The input for sequencing was peripheral blood, taken 28 days after the second dose of the MenACWY control vaccine. This chain links TRBV7-2 with TRBJ2-2, with TRBD2 as a possible D gene (5 bases). This sequence was found in an adult who received the MenACWY meningococcal vaccine as a control. CDR3 sequence (DNA): TGTGCCAGCAGCCCTCTCCGGGGTGCCGGGGAGCTGTTTTTT. It translates to CASSPLRGAGELFF.